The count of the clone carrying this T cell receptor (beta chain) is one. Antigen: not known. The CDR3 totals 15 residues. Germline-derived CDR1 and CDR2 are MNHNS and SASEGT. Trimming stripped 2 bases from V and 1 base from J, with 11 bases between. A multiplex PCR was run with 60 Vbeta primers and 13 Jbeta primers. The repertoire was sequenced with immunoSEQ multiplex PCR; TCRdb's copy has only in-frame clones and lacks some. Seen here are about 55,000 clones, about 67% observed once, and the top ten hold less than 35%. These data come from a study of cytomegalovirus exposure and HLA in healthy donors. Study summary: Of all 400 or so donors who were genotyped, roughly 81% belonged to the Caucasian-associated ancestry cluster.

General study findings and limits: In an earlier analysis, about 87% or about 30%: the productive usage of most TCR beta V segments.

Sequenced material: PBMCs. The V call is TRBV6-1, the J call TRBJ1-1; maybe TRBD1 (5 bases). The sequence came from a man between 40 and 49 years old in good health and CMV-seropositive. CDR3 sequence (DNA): TGTGCCAGCAGTGAACAGGGCCCCCAGAACACTGAAGCTTTCTTT. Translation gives CASSEQGPQNTEAFF.